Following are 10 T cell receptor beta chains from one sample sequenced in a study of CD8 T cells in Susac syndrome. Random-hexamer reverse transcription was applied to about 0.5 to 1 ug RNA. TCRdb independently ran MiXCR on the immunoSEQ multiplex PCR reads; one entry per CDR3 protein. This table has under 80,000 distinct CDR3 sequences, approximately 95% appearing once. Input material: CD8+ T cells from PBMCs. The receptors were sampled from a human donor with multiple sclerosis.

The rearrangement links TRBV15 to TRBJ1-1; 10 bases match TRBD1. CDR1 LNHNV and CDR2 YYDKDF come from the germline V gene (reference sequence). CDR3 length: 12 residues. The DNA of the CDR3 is TGTGCAGTCAGGGACAGGGGTTTTGAAGCTTTCTTT. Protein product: CAVRDRGFEAFF.

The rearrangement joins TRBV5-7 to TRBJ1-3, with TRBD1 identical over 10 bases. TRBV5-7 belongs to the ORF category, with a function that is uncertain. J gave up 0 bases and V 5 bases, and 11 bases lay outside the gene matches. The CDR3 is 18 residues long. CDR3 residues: CASRPDTGQGLSGNTIYF. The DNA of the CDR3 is TGTGCCAGCAGGCCCGATACGGGACAGGGGCTCTCTGGAAACACCATATATTTT.

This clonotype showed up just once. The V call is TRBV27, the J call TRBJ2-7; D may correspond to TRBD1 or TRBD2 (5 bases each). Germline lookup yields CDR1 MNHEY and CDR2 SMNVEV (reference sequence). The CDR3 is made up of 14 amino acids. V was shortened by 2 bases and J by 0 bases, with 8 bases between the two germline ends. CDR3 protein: CASSLEGNSYEQYF. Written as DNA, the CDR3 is TGTGCCAGCAGTTTAGAGGGGAACTCCTACGAGCAGTACTTC.

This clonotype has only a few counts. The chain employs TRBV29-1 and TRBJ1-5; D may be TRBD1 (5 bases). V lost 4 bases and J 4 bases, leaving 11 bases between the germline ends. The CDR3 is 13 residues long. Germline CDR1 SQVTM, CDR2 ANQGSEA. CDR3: CSVGTEGNQPQHF. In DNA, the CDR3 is TGCAGCGTTGGGACGGAGGGGAATCAGCCCCAGCATTTT. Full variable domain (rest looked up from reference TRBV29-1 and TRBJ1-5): SAVISQKPSRDICQRGTSLTIQCQVDSQVTMMFWYRQQPGQSLTLIATANQGSEATYESGFVIDKFPISRPNLTFSTLTVSNMSPEDSSIYLCSVGTEGNQPQHFGDGTRLSIL.

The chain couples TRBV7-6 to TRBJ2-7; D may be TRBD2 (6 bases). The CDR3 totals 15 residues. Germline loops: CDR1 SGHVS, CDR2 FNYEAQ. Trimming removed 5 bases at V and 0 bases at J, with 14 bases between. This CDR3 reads CASSPGSGSSYEQYF. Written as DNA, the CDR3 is TGTGCCAGCAGCCCGGGTAGCGGAAGCTCCTACGAGCAGTACTTC.

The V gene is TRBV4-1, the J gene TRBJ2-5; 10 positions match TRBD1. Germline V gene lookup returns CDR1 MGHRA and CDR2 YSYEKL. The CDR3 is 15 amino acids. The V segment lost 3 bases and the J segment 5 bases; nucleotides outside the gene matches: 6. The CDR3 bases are TGCGCCAGCAGCCAGTCGACAGGGGGCGAGGAGACCCAGTACTTC. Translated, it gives CASSQSTGGEETQYF.

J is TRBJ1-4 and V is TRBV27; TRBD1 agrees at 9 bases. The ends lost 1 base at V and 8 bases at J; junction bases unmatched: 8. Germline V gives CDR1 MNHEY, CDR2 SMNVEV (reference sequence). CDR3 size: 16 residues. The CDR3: CASSLFAGTGREKLFF. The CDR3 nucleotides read TGTGCCAGCAGTTTATTCGCCGGGACAGGGCGCGAAAAACTGTTTTTT.

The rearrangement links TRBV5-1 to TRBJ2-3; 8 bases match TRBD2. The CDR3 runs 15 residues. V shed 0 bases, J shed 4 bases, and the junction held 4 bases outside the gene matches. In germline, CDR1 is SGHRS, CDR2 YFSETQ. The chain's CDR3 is CASSLAGGGPDTQYF. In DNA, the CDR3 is TGCGCCAGCAGCTTGGCCGGGGGGGGCCCAGATACGCAGTATTTT.

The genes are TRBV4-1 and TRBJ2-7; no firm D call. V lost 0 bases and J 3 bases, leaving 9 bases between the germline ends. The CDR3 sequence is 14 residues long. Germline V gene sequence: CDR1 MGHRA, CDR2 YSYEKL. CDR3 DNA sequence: TGCGCCAGCAGCCAAGACAGGCCGAACTACGAGCAGTACTTC. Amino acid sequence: CASSQDRPNYEQYF.

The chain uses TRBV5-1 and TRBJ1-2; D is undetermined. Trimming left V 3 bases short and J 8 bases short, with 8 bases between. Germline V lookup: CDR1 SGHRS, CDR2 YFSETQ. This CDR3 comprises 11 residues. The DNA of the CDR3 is TGCGCCAGCAGCTCAGAGCGGGGCTACACCTTC. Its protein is CASSSERGYTF.